The 20 T cell receptor beta chains in this list originate from one sample, sequenced in a study of OX40 agonist ivuxolimab in advanced cancers. Libraries were prepared by immunoSEQ multiplex PCR; TCRdb keeps only in-frame clonotypes and omits some of them. This sample carries 30,000 to 40,000 clones, about 92% of them seen once, and the ten largest clones take approximately 26%. The input for sequencing was CD4+ or CD8+ T cells sorted from blood, taken in a trial of the OX40 agonist ivuxolimab. These receptors all come from an adult with an advanced solid tumor such as melanoma, head and neck, liver or kidney cancer.

The CDR3 sequence is CASGRPEKLFF. The CDR3, as DNA: TGTGCCAGCGGCCGACCCGAAAAACTGTTTTTT. V is TRBV2 and J is TRBJ1-4; D gene unclear. The CDR3 spans 11 residues. Trimming removed 8 bases at V and 8 bases at J, with 9 bases between. CDR1 SNHLY and CDR2 FYNNEI come from the germline V gene.

The chain links TRBV4-2 to TRBJ1-1; D unresolved. Germline values: CDR1 LGHNA, CDR2 YNFKEQ. The germline V and J ends were trimmed by 1 base and 4 bases, with 7 bases remaining between them. The CDR3 runs 13 residues. CDR3 in amino acids: CASSQVGVTEAFF. The CDR3 DNA reads TGTGCCAGCAGCCAAGTCGGAGTCACTGAAGCTTTCTTT.

The chain has TRBV9 and TRBJ2-1; TRBD2 is a possible D gene (7 bases). CDR1 is SGDLS, CDR2 YYNGEE, per germline. This CDR3 region has 15 residues. Trimming left V 3 bases short and J 5 bases short, with 15 bases between. The CDR3 loop reads CASSGGGLADNEQFF. CDR3 bases: TGTGCCAGCAGCGGGGGGGGGCTAGCGGACAATGAGCAGTTCTTC.

The rearrangement joins TRBV6-5 to TRBJ2-7; 10 bases align to TRBD1. The junction had 5 bases not matched to a gene; V was cut back by 5 bases and J by 1 base. The CDR3 length is 15 residues. The V gene's germline CDR1 is MNHEY and CDR2 SVGAGI. The CDR3 reads CASSVTGGLSYEQYF. For the CDR3, the DNA is TGTGCCAGCAGTGTGACAGGGGGCTTGTCCTACGAGCAGTACTTC.

Only one count was recorded for this clone. This chain links TRBV28 with TRBJ2-1, with TRBD2 matching 8 bases. The CDR3 has 16 residues. The V gene end was trimmed by 5 bases and the J gene end by 12 bases; junction bases not matched to a gene: 18. Germline V CDR1 and CDR2: MDHEN, SYDVKM. DNA of the CDR3: TGTGCCAGCAGTCCTCATAGGATGCCGGGACGGGAGGGGCAGTTCTTC. Translating gives CASSPHRMPGREGQFF.

The rearrangement uses TRBV5-1 and TRBJ2-7; D may be TRBD1 (5 bases). The V gene's germline CDR1 is SGHRS and CDR2 YFSETQ. The CDR3 is made up of 13 amino acids. V gave up 0 bases and J gave up 3 bases, with 7 bases separating them. The CDR3 DNA reads TGCGCCAGCAGCTTGGGACAGAACTACGAGCAGTACTTC. This codes for CASSLGQNYEQYF.

The chain couples TRBV6-1 to TRBJ2-1; D might be TRBD2 (5 bases). The CDR3 sequence is 13 residues long. V was clipped by 2 bases and J by 7 bases, with 9 bases between them. Germline V lookup: CDR1 MNHNS, CDR2 SASEGT. CDR3: CASSEWRGNEQFF. The CDR3 DNA reads as TGTGCCAGCAGTGAATGGAGAGGGAATGAGCAGTTCTTC.

DNA of the CDR3: TGTGCCAGCAGCAAGGGACAGGTCAGCAATCAGCCCCAGCATTTT. This translates into CASSKGQVSNQPQHF. V is TRBV5-6 and J is TRBJ1-5, with 8 bases fitting TRBD1. Looked up from germline, CDR1 is SGHDT and CDR2 is YYEEEE. This CDR3 comprises 15 residues. Unmatched junction bases numbered 4, after V lost 4 bases and J lost 1 base.

This chain joins TRBV7-2 and TRBJ2-5; perhaps TRBD2 as D (6 bases). Per germline, CDR1 SGHTA and CDR2 FQGNSA. This CDR3 is 18 amino acids long. Trimming stripped 5 bases from V and 0 bases from J, with 22 bases between. CDR3 protein: CASSPTLSGLTYQETQYF. The CDR3 DNA reads as TGTGCCAGCAGCCCGACCCTGTCGGGACTGACGTACCAAGAGACCCAGTACTTC.

V is TRBV9 and J is TRBJ1-1; D remains ambiguous. The V end lost 0 bases, the J end lost 4 bases, and 13 bases lay between the germline ends. The CDR3 covers 15 residues. The V gene's germline CDR1 is SGDLS and CDR2 YYNGEE. Here the CDR3 reads CASSVGGSGGTEAFF. In DNA form, the CDR3 reads TGTGCCAGCAGCGTAGGTGGGTCAGGTGGCACTGAAGCTTTCTTT.

The J gene is TRBJ1-1, the V gene TRBV27; a possible D gene is TRBD1 (5 bases). The V and J ends lost 2 bases and 8 bases respectively, with 15 bases between them. The germline V gene encodes CDR1 MNHEY and CDR2 SMNVEV (reference sequence). The CDR3 extends over 14 amino acids. The CDR3 loop is CASSLANVGTEAFF. CDR3 nucleotide sequence: TGTGCCAGCAGTTTAGCTAACGTGGGGACCGAAGCTTTCTTT.

Worth noting for this clone: The same CDR3 is also encoded by other DNA sequences in this sample. The chain uses TRBV19 and TRBJ1-1; D not resolved. The germline V gene encodes CDR1 LNHDA and CDR2 SQIVND (reference sequence). V dropped 3 bases and J dropped 2 bases, with 4 bases sitting between them. This CDR3 is 12 amino acids long. CDR3 nucleotide sequence: TGTGCCAGTAGTATTGGTAACACTGAAGCTTTCTTT. Translation gives CASSIGNTEAFF.

V usage is TRBV5-8 and J usage is TRBJ1-1; D possibly corresponds to TRBD1 (6 bases). Trimming stripped 4 bases from V and 0 bases from J, with 10 bases between. The CDR3 is made up of 14 amino acids. Germline lookup yields CDR1 SGHTS and CDR2 YDEGEE. The CDR3 nucleotides read TGTGCCAGCAGCCTAGGACAGATGAACACTGAAGCTTTCTTT. Translated: CASSLGQMNTEAFF.

This clone showed up just once. This chain joins TRBV2 and TRBJ2-1; D is unresolved. Deletions cut 4 bases from V and 9 bases from J, with 4 bases between. The CDR3 loop spans 10 amino acids. Per germline, CDR1 SNHLY and CDR2 FYNNEI. Here the CDR3 DNA reads TGTGCCAGCAGTGGGAGTGAGCAGTTCTTC. It yields the protein CASSGSEQFF.

This clone was counted between two and nine times. The rearrangement links TRBV6-7 to TRBJ1-5; no clear D. TRBV6-7 is placed among ORFs of uncertain function. Deletions cut 8 bases from V and 7 bases from J, with 3 bases between. The CDR3 is made up of 9 amino acids. The CDR3 bases are TGTGCCAGCCCCCAGCCCCAGCATTTT. Amino acid sequence: CASPQPQHF.

The V and J genes are TRBV29-1 and TRBJ2-3; 8 bases line up with TRBD1. The CDR3 is 16 amino acids. The ends lost 6 bases at V and 3 bases at J; junction bases unmatched: 14. Germline V gives CDR1 SQVTM, CDR2 ANQGSEA. The CDR3 loop is CSVLPGGEFRTDTQYF. DNA for the CDR3: TGCAGCGTCCTCCCAGGGGGCGAGTTTCGGACAGATACGCAGTATTTT.

This chain joins TRBV7-6 and TRBJ1-2, with D possibly being TRBD1 (6 bases). The length of the CDR3 is 13 residues. The germline gives CDR1 SGHVS, CDR2 FNYEAQ. The V end lost 2 bases, the J end lost 6 bases, and 10 bases lay between the germline ends. Written as DNA, the CDR3 is TGTGCCAGCAGCTTACAGGGGACCCATGGCTACACCTTC. As protein: CASSLQGTHGYTF.

This clone showed up just a few times. The V and J genes are TRBV5-1 and TRBJ2-5; 14 bases agree with TRBD2. CDR3 length: 16 residues. Germline V gene lookup returns CDR1 SGHRS and CDR2 YFSETQ. Trimming at V came to 4 bases and at J to 4 bases, leaving 6 bases not matched to a gene. CDR3 in amino acids: CASSPTSGGVRETQYF. CDR3 coding DNA: TGCGCCAGCAGCCCGACTAGCGGGGGGGTAAGAGAGACCCAGTACTTC.

This chain joins TRBV15 and TRBJ2-7, with D possibly being TRBD1 or TRBD2 (5 bases each). CDR3 length equals 14 residues. V was pared by 1 base and J by 2 bases, with 9 bases between. Germline V gene data show CDR1 as LNHNV and CDR2 as YYDKDF (reference sequence). The CDR3 region is CATSRGGVPYEQYF. The CDR3 bases are TGTGCCACCAGCAGAGGAGGGGTGCCCTACGAGCAGTACTTC.

The rearrangement uses TRBV30 and TRBJ1-4, with 7 positions matching TRBD1. This CDR3 is built from 15 residues. J lost 8 bases, V lost 0 bases, and 9 bases had no gene match. Germline values: CDR1 GTSNPN, CDR2 SVGIG (reference sequence). CDR3 residues: CAWSVLGGGYEKLFF. DNA for the CDR3: TGTGCCTGGAGTGTACTAGGAGGGGGCTACGAAAAACTGTTTTTT.